This TCR beta chain stems from a study of CD8+ T cells in alopecia areata. Extracted RNA was reverse transcribed into cDNA, the sequencing template. The table came from immunoSEQ multiplex PCR; TCRdb's copy has only in-frame clones and leaves some out. The sample includes tens of thousands of clones, about 83% of them seen just once. Alopecia areata patients had lesional scalp punch biopsies and peripheral blood taken from them. About this clone itself: Its cognate antigen is unknown.

Findings and limits, study-wide: Normal skin contains resident alphabeta T cells, and these are also sequenced in scalp samples. Lesional scalp, especially alopecia totalis/universalis, showed higher clonality than normal scalp.

This CDR3 spans 13 amino acids. Trimming removed 1 base from V and 6 bases from J, with 11 bases in between. The germline V gene has CDR1 SGHRS and CDR2 YFSETQ. The rearrangement joins TRBV5-1 to TRBJ2-7; D tentatively reads TRBD1 or TRBD2 (7 bases each). This sequence was found in a human donor with alopecia areata. Sequencing used NKG2D-low CD8+ T cells sorted from blood. DNA of the CDR3: TGCGCCAGCAGCTTGCGCAGGGGGGGCGAGCAGTACTTC. This sequence encodes CASSLRRGGEQYF. Based on the CDR3 plus reference TRBV5-1 and TRBJ2-7, the full variable domain is KAGVTQTPRYLIKTRGQQVTLSCSPISGHRSVSWYQQTPGQGLQFLFEYFSETQRNKGNFPGRFSGRQFSNSRSEMNVSTLELGDSALYLCASSLRRGGEQYFGPGTRLTVT.